These 5 T cell receptor beta chains were all obtained from the same sample, sequenced in a study of neurological immune-mediated disorders. TCRdb re-called the 5' RACE reads through MiXCR, storing one row per CDR3 protein. This table has 100,000 or so distinct CDR3 sequences, over 10% appearing once. Time point of the sample: longitudinal time-point 2. Sequenced sample: PBMCs. The receptors derive from a female donor with HTLV-1-associated myelopathy (HAM/TSP).

This clonotype was detected ten times or more. The V call is TRBV20-1, the J call TRBJ1-4; 7 bases line up with TRBD1. V lost 8 bases and J lost 4; bases outside the gene matches: 13. Germline V gene lookup returns CDR1 DFQATT and CDR2 SNEGSKA (reference sequence). The CDR3 totals 15 residues. CDR3 DNA sequence: TGCAGTCCAGGGGGAGGGGGGCTGGTTAATGAAAAACTGTTTTTT. It encodes CSPGGGGLVNEKLFF.

The table lists this clonotype with many counts. The V and J genes are TRBV20-1 and TRBJ1-3, with a tentative D call TRBD1 (5 bases). There are 14 residues in the CDR3. Germline-derived CDR1 and CDR2 are DFQATT and SNEGSKA (reference sequence). Trimming removed 8 bases from V and 4 bases from J, with 18 bases in between. The CDR3 nucleotides are TGCAGTTTTTCCCCGGGGGACGTCGGAAACACCATATATTTT. Translating gives CSFSPGDVGNTIYF.

The V and J genes are TRBV20-1 and TRBJ1-6; 9 bases align to TRBD1. This CDR3 region has 14 residues. Germline CDR1 reads DFQATT; CDR2 reads SNEGSKA (reference sequence). The V and J ends lost 6 bases and 7 bases, in that order; junction bases with no gene match: 7. In DNA, the CDR3 is TGCAGTGCAAGGCCAGGGACAGGGAATTCACCCCTCCACTTT. As protein: CSARPGTGNSPLHF.

This clonotype showed up many times. This chain uses TRBV14 with TRBJ2-2; D ambiguous. Germline CDR1 reads SGHDN; CDR2 reads FVKESK. The V end lost 4 bases, the J end lost 6 bases, and 6 bases lay between the germline ends. The CDR3 length is 12 residues. The CDR3 nucleotides are TGTGCCAGCAGCCTTATCCCCGGGGAGCTGTTTTTT. Translating it yields CASSLIPGELFF.

Note on this clonotype: It may be a read error: a sequence one base away is much more abundant. V is TRBV12-3 or TRBV12-4 and J is TRBJ2-2; possibly TRBD1 for D (5 bases). This CDR3 is 14 amino acids long. The CDR3 protein is CVSVRVSNTGELFF. The DNA of the CDR3 is TGTGTCAGCGTCAGGGTCTCGAACACCGGGGAGCTGTTTTTT.